Given below is one T cell receptor beta chain in context. The Seattle patients joined while their infection was active and were tracked longitudinally afterward. The record originates from a study of blood T cell repertoires in COVID-19. As for the study in general: The United States, Italy and Spain were the sources of the acute and convalescent COVID-19 samples. T cells, B-cell-depleted T cells, or PBMCs provided the cDNA or gDNA that served as material.

The authors' processing: Reference gene primer amplification in the assay estimated nucleated cell counts. Assay: immunoSEQ multiplex PCR; the TCRdb copy retains only in-frame clones and omits some. V and J calls and clone size are those listed in that table; D and trimming were worked out from the DNA. The sample consists of around 150,000 clones, about 87% of them appearing once. V lost 9 bases and J 0 bases, leaving 4 bases between the germline ends. This CDR3 region has 12 residues. Germline V gene lookup returns CDR1 SGHNT and CDR2 YYREEE (reference sequence). Sequencing input: peripheral blood. The source is a human donor with COVID-19, enrolled during active disease. The donor label of this sample is uncertain. This chain connects TRBV5-4 to TRBJ2-6; no reliable D call. The CDR3 bases are TGTGCCACCGTCTCTGGGGCCAACGTCCTGACTTTC. It encodes CATVSGANVLTF.